Here is one T cell receptor beta chain with its context. Its antigen is not known. Mismatch with germline at one junction end may stem from a read error. Healthy donors had no documented immune events, such as infections, while sampled. Sequencing used immunoSEQ multiplex PCR; TCRdb keeps in-frame clones, though not all of them. The data contain 95,000 to 100,000 clones, around 90% of them singletons. These data originate in a study of identifying expanded T cells in peripheral blood. Study-wide results and limits: Over two and four weeks, about 16.4 and 19 clones changed, versus roughly 1.1 between replicates. Approximately two-week clone count variance significantly increased as total template count grew.

Germline assignment: CDR1 SGHAT and CDR2 FQNNGV. CDR3 length: 12 residues. The sequenced sample consisted of blood. This clonotype was obtained from a person aged 18 to 75 in good health. The chain has TRBV11-2 and TRBJ1-4; 9 positions match TRBD1. The CDR3 loop reads CASSLARDRVLF. The CDR3 DNA follows: TGTGCCAGCAGCTTAGCCCGGGACAGGGTCCTTTTT.